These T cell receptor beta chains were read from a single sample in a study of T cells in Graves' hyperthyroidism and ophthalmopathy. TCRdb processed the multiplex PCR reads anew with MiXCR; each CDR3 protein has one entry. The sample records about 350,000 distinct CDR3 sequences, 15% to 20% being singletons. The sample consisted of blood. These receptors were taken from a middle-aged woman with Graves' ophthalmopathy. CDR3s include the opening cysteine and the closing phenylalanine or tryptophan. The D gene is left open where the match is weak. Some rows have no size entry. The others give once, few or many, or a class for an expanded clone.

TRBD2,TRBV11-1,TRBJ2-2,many,TGTGCCAGCAGCCCCCCCGGAGGGAGGGCCGACACCGGGGAGCTGTTTTTT,CASSPPGGRADTGELFF
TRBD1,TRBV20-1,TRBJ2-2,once,TGCAGTGCTAGCCCCATTTGGCAGGGGGTCACCGGGGAGCTGTTTTTT,CSASPIWQGVTGELFF
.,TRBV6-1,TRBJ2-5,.,TGTGCCAGCAGCCCGTCAGCGCGGGGTTTGGGTGAGACCCAGTACTTC,CASSPSARGLGETQYF
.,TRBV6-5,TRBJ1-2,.,TGTGCCAGCAGTTCCCTTGAGGGCTACACCTTC,CASSSLEGYTF
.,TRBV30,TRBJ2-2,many,TGTGTGGGAAGACACAACACCGGGGAGCTGTTTTTT,CVGRHNTGELFF
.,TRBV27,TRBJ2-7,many,TGTGCCAGCGTGGGGACCTACGAGCAGTACTTC,CASVGTYEQYF
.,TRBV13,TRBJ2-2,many,TGTGCCAGCAGCGGTAGGGCGAACACCGGGGAGCTGTTTTTT,CASSGRANTGELFF
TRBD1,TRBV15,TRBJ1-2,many,TGTGCCACCAGCAGAGTCAGGACAGGGGGAGGTTACGATGGCTACACCTTC,CATSRVRTGGGYDGYTF
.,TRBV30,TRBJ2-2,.,TGTGCCTGGAGTGGAAAAGGGGAAGTCACCGGGGAGCTGTTTTTT,CAWSGKGEVTGELFF
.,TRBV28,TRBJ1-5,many,TGTGCCAGCAGGGCGGACAGTATGAGGCCCCAGCATTTT,CASRADSMRPQHF
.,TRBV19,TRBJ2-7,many,TGTGCCAGTAGTACCGGTTACTCCTACGAGCAGTACTTC,CASSTGYSYEQYF
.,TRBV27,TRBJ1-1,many,TGTGCCAGCAGTTTAATCATGAACACTGAAGCTTTCTTT,CASSLIMNTEAFF
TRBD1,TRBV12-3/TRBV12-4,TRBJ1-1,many,TGTGCCAGCAGATATACAGGGGAGGTAGAAGCTTTCTTT,CASRYTGEVEAFF
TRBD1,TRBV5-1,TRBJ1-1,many,TGCGCCAGCAGCCGGGAGACAGGGACGAGCACTGAAGCTTTCTTT,CASSRETGTSTEAFF
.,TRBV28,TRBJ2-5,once,TGTGCCAGCAGTCCGAAAGGGACCCGGGAGACCCAGTACTTC,CASSPKGTRETQYF
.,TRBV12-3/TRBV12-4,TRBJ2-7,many,TGTGCCAGCAGTCAAGGATCGCCCTACAAGCAGTACTTC,CASSQGSPYKQYF
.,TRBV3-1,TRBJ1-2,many,TGTGCCAGCAGCCGGCCTCCCAACTACACCTTC,CASSRPPNYTF
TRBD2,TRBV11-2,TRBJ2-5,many,TGTGCCAGCAGCCCGACTAGCGGGGGTCAAGAGACCCAGTACTTC,CASSPTSGGQETQYF
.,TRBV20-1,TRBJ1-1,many,TGCAGTGCTAGAGACCCGGGACATTTGAACACTGAAGCTTTCTTT,CSARDPGHLNTEAFF
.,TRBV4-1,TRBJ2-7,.,TGCGCCAGCAGCCAAGATGCGGGACCGGACTACGAGCAGTACTTC,CASSQDAGPDYEQYF
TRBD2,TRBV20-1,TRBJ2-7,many,TGCAGTGCTAGAGAGGGGGGACTAGCGGGCTACGAGCAGTACTTC,CSAREGGLAGYEQYF
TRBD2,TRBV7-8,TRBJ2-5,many,TGTGCCAGCAGCTCACCAGGACTAGCCCCCCAGACCCAGCACTTC,CASSSPGLAPQTQHF
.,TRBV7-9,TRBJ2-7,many,TGTGCCAGCAGCCACAGGAGTCCCTACGAGCAGTACTTC,CASSHRSPYEQYF
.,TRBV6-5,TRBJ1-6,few,TGTGCCAGCAGTTACTCGTGGTGGGGGCGGAATTCACCCCTCCACTTT,CASSYSWWGRNSPLHF
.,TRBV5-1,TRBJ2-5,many,TGCGCCAGCAGCTTGGCCGGGGGACAGCACAAAGGGACCCAGTACTTC,CASSLAGGQHKGTQYF
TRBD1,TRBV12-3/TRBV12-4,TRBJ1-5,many,TGTGCCAGCAGCCTGGACAGGAGCAATCAGCCCCAGCATTTT,CASSLDRSNQPQHF
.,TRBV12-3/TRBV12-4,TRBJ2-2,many,TGTGCCAGCATTGTGGACAGCCGGGCCGGGGAGCTGTTTTTT,CASIVDSRAGELFF
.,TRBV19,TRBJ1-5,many,TGTGCCAGTAGTAGTAAAAATAGCAATCAGCCCCAGCATTTT,CASSSKNSNQPQHF
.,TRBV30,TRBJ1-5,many,TGTGCCTGGAGTGTAGGCCGGAATCAGCCCCAGCATTTT,CAWSVGRNQPQHF
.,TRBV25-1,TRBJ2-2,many,TGTGCCAGCAGTGAATGGGGAACCGGGGAGCTGTTTTTT,CASSEWGTGELFF
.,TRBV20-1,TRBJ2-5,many,TGCAGTGCTACAAGAAGCGGGACAGGTAGCGAGACCCAGTACTTC,CSATRSGTGSETQYF
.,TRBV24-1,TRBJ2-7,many,TGTGCCACCAGTGATTCCGCGTACTCCTACGAGCAGTACTTC,CATSDSAYSYEQYF
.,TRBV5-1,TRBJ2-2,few,TGCGCCAGCAGCTTGGGAAAAGCTCCTACAGGGTCCGGGGAGCTGTTTTTT,CASSLGKAPTGSGELFF
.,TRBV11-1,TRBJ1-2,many,TGTGCCAGCAGCGGAGGCACTTACTATGGCTACACCTTC,CASSGGTYYGYTF
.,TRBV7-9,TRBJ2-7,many,TGTGCCAGCAGCGCAGACAGCCCTACCTACGAGCAGTACTTC,CASSADSPTYEQYF
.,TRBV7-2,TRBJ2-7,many,TGTGCCAGCAGCTACATAGTAATCTCCACCTACGAGCAGTACTTC,CASSYIVISTYEQYF
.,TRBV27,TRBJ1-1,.,TGTGCCACAAGTCGCGACAGCCCCACTGAAGCTTTCTTT,CATSRDSPTEAFF
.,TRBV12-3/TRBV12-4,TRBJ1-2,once,TGTGCCAGCAGTTTCGACAGAAAACGTGGCTACACCTTC,CASSFDRKRGYTF
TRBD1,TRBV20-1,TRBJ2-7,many,TGCAGTGCTTCACAGGGGGCTGGTTACGAGCAGTACTTC,CSASQGAGYEQYF
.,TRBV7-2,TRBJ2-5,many,TGTGCCAGCAGCTTAGAGTCGGGTGGCGAGACCCAGTACTTC,CASSLESGGETQYF
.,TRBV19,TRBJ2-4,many,TGTGCCAGTAGTATTTCTTCGCCCACAGGGTTCAAAAACATTCAGTACTTC,CASSISSPTGFKNIQYF
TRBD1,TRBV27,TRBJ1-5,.,TGTGCCAGCAGTCCGCTTACGGGACAGGGACCATATAGCAATCAGCCCCAGCATTTT,CASSPLTGQGPYSNQPQHF
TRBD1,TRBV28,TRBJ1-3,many,TGTGCCAGCAGCAGACAGGGAGGACTCAACACCATATATTTT,CASSRQGGLNTIYF
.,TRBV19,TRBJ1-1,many,TGTGCCAGTAGTATTTTAGGGTCTGGCGGGACCACTGAAGCTTTCTTT,CASSILGSGGTTEAFF
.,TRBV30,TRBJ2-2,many,TGTGCCTGGAGTTCGGGGGCCGTCGGGGAGCTGCTTTTT,CAWSSGAVGELLF
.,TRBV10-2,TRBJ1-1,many,TGCGCCAGCAGACAACAGGGAGGACTAATCACTGAAGCTTTCTTT,CASRQQGGLITEAFF
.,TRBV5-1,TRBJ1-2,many,TGCGCCAGCAGCTTGACAACCGCTAACTATGGCTACACCTTC,CASSLTTANYGYTF
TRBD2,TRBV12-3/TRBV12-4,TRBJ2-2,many,TGTGCCAGCAGTCAAGCTAGCGGGAGGGCCGGCGGGGAGCTGTTTTTT,CASSQASGRAGGELFF
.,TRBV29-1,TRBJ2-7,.,TGCAGCGTTGAAGATCCAGGGGCCTACGAGCAGTACTTC,CSVEDPGAYEQYF
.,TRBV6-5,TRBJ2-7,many,TGTGCCACCCGGACGGGGGACCACGAGCAGTACTTC,CATRTGDHEQYF
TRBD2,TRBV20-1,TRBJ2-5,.,TGCAGTGCTAAGGGACTAGCGGCCATGGCCCAGTACTTC,CSAKGLAAMAQYF
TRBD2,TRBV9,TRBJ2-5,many,TGTGCCAGCAGCGTTGGGACTAGCGGGAGCCGGGAGACCCAGTACTTC,CASSVGTSGSRETQYF
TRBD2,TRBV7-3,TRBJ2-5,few,TGTGCCAGCAGCCCACGGGGAGGGATCCAAGAGACCCAGTACTTC,CASSPRGGIQETQYF
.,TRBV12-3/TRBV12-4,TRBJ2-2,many,TGTGCCAGCAGTCCCACGAACACCGGGGAGCTGTTTTTT,CASSPTNTGELFF
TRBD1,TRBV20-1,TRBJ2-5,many,TGCAGTGCTAGAACAGGGGAAGAGACCCAGTACTTC,CSARTGEETQYF